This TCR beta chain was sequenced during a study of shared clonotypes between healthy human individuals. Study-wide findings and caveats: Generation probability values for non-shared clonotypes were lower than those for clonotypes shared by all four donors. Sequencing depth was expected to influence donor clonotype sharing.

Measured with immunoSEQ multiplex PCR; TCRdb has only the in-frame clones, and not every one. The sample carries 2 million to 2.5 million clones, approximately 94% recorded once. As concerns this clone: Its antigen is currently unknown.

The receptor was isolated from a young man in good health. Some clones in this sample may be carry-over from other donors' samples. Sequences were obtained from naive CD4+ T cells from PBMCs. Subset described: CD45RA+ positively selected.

In DNA form, the CDR3 reads TGTGCCAGCAGCGCGGGACAGGGGAAATCCGGGGAGCTGTTTTTT. It is translated as CASSAGQGKSGELFF. The V and J genes are TRBV11-2 and TRBJ2-2; 10 bases match TRBD1. The CDR3 has 15 amino acids. After removal of 5 bases from V and 6 bases from J, the junction contained 6 bases not matched to a gene. Germline V gives CDR1 SGHAT, CDR2 FQNNGV.